The rows below give T cell receptor beta chains drawn from one sample of a study of beta chain features in type 1 diabetes. Produced via immunoSEQ multiplex PCR; TCRdb's table is partial and in-frame only. The table lists about 170,000 clones, roughly 8% of them singletons. Sequencing was done on a sample of central memory CD4+ T cells from blood. These TCRs come from a middle-aged woman with type 1 diabetes. Both conserved end residues are part of each CDR3. Each record gives: D gene, clone size, V gene, J gene, CDR3 protein, CDR3 DNA. A D gene is named only where the DNA matches it firmly. The listing skips clone size in some rows; elsewhere it reads once, few, many or a size class.

d_call: TRBD1
clone_size: few
v_call: TRBV5-4
j_call: TRBJ1-1
cdr3_aa: CASSWPGQGNTEAFF
cdr3_nt: TGTGCCAGCAGCTGGCCGGGACAGGGTAACACTGAAGCTTTCTTT

d_call: TRBD1
clone_size: few
v_call: TRBV27
j_call: TRBJ1-4
cdr3_aa: CASTGQGTNEKLFF
cdr3_nt: TGTGCCAGCACCGGACAGGGAACAAATGAAAAACTGTTTTTT

d_call: TRBD2
clone_size: NA
v_call: TRBV6-5
j_call: TRBJ2-2
cdr3_aa: CASSYLSGANTGELFF
cdr3_nt: TGTGCCAGCAGTTACCTTAGCGGGGCGAACACCGGGGAGCTGTTTTTT

d_call: NA
clone_size: few
v_call: TRBV27
j_call: TRBJ2-1
cdr3_aa: CASSLYQVNEQFF
cdr3_nt: TGTGCCAGCAGTTTATATCAGGTCAATGAGCAGTTCTTC

d_call: NA
clone_size: NA
v_call: TRBV18
j_call: TRBJ1-1
cdr3_aa: CASSPRSQGSPEAFF
cdr3_nt: TGTGCCAGCTCACCACGGAGTCAGGGATCCCCCGAAGCTTTCTTT

d_call: TRBD1
clone_size: NA
v_call: TRBV28
j_call: TRBJ2-4
cdr3_aa: CASMTQGARIQYF
cdr3_nt: TGTGCCAGCATGACGCAGGGGGCAAGGATTCAGTACTTC

d_call: NA
clone_size: NA
v_call: TRBV6-6
j_call: TRBJ1-1
cdr3_aa: CASRQGLNTEAFF
cdr3_nt: TGTGCCAGCAGACAGGGCTTGAACACTGAAGCTTTCTTT

d_call: TRBD2
clone_size: few
v_call: TRBV5-1
j_call: TRBJ2-3
cdr3_aa: CASSKIAGEDTQYF
cdr3_nt: TGCGCCAGCAGCAAAATAGCGGGGGAAGATACGCAGTATTTT

d_call: NA
clone_size: NA
v_call: TRBV11-2
j_call: TRBJ2-5
cdr3_aa: CASNGAGRGETQYF
cdr3_nt: TGTGCCAGCAACGGGGCAGGGCGGGGAGAGACCCAGTACTTC

d_call: TRBD2
clone_size: few
v_call: TRBV27
j_call: TRBJ2-3
cdr3_aa: CASSFSRGTSGHTQYF
cdr3_nt: TGTGCCAGCAGTTTTTCTCGGGGGACTAGCGGTCATACGCAGTATTTT

d_call: NA
clone_size: few
v_call: TRBV30
j_call: TRBJ2-7
cdr3_aa: CAWSPQGLTIGEQYF
cdr3_nt: TGTGCCTGGAGTCCCCAGGGTCTCACTATCGGGGAGCAGTACTTC

d_call: NA
clone_size: few
v_call: TRBV28
j_call: TRBJ2-1
cdr3_aa: CASSLGTMMNEQFF
cdr3_nt: TGTGCCAGCAGTTTAGGGACAATGATGAATGAGCAGTTCTTC

d_call: TRBD1
clone_size: NA
v_call: TRBV18
j_call: TRBJ1-1
cdr3_aa: CASSPLTGGAEAFF
cdr3_nt: TGTGCCAGCTCACCCCTTACAGGGGGAGCTGAAGCTTTCTTT

d_call: NA
clone_size: NA
v_call: TRBV7-2
j_call: TRBJ1-2
cdr3_aa: CASSLTGYVGGYTF
cdr3_nt: TGTGCCAGCAGCCTAACAGGGTATGTTGGCGGCTACACCTTC

d_call: NA
clone_size: few
v_call: TRBV30
j_call: TRBJ2-1
cdr3_aa: CAWSYTSSYNEQFF
cdr3_nt: TGTGCCTGGAGTTACACCAGCTCCTACAATGAGCAGTTCTTC